The 29 T cell receptor beta chains listed next were all sequenced from one sample in a study of control samples from healthy donors and cancer patients. The assay was immunoSEQ multiplex PCR, and TCRdb's table has in-frame clones only and misses some. Here the sample spans 90,000 to 100,000 clones, 88% being singletons. Sequencing was performed on blood. These receptors were collected from a woman between 65 and 79 years old in good health.

V and J are TRBV6-5 and TRBJ2-1; 7 bases are shared with TRBD1. Per germline, CDR1 MNHEY and CDR2 SVGAGI. This CDR3 has 14 amino acids. With 2 bases clipped from V and 3 bases from J, the junction kept 1 base outside the gene matches. The CDR3 is CASSYRDSYNEQFF. The CDR3 DNA is TGTGCCAGCAGTTACCGGGACAGCTACAATGAGCAGTTCTTC.

This chain joins TRBV10-3 and TRBJ2-6, with TRBD1 identical over 9 bases. J lost 1 base, V lost 8 bases, and 0 bases had no gene match. The germline gives CDR1 ENHRY, CDR2 SYGVKD. The CDR3 has 14 residues. CDR3 sequence: CAIGQGSGANVLTF. The CDR3 bases are TGTGCCATCGGACAGGGGTCTGGGGCCAACGTCCTGACTTTC.

V gene TRBV9 combines with J gene TRBJ2-3; 7 bases are shared with TRBD2. CDR3 length: 12 amino acids. Germline-derived CDR1 and CDR2 are SGDLS and YYNGEE. V lost 7 bases, J lost 2 bases, and 1 base stayed unmatched. CDR3: CASAGVTDTQYF. In DNA, the CDR3 is TGTGCCAGCGCGGGAGTCACAGATACGCAGTATTTT.

Worth noting for this clone: Mismatch with germline at one junction end may stem from a read error. This chain joins TRBV19 and TRBJ1-3; D not resolved. The germline V gene encodes CDR1 LNHDA and CDR2 SQIVND (reference sequence). CDR3 length equals 11 residues. The CDR3 DNA is TGTGCCAGTAGTAGCCCGTCAAGGCTCGGTTTT. It yields the protein CASSSPSRLGF.

V and J are TRBV3-1 (or the pseudogene TRBV3-2) and TRBJ1-1, with D uncertain. This CDR3 comprises 15 residues. V was shortened by 0 bases and J by 0 bases, with 8 bases between the two germline ends. CDR1 and CDR2 (germline): LGHDT, YNNKEL (reference sequence). Here the CDR3 DNA reads TGTGCCAGCAGCCAAGAGACTGTCCTGAACACTGAAGCTTTCTTT. It translates to CASSQETVLNTEAFF.

This clone was recorded only once. The chain links TRBV6-5 to TRBJ1-6; 7 bases fit TRBD1. There are 13 residues in the CDR3. CDR1 and CDR2 (germline): MNHEY, SVGAGI. V trimming: 6 bases; J trimming: 10 bases; junction bases outside the gene matches: 6. DNA of the CDR3: TGTGCCAGCAGGGCCAGGGGGGGATCACCCCTCCACTTT. Its translation is CASRARGGSPLHF.

The J gene is TRBJ2-1, the V gene TRBV19; D might be TRBD2 (5 bases). CDR1 is LNHDA and CDR2 is SQIVND in the germline V gene (reference sequence). The CDR3 totals 15 residues. With 9 bases removed from V and 3 bases from J, the gap between germline ends came to 18 bases. The CDR3 region has the DNA TGTGCCAGCCCTGCCGGGCGGGCGAACTACAATGAGCAGTTCTTC. It translates to CASPAGRANYNEQFF.

Only one count was recorded for this clone. The rearrangement links TRBV12-3 or TRBV12-4 to TRBJ1-1, with unresolved D. The germline V and J ends were trimmed by 4 bases and 2 bases, with 8 bases remaining between them. This CDR3 has 13 amino acids. CDR3 nucleotides: TGTGCCAGCAGTTGGGCCTTAAACACTGAAGCTTTCTTT. Its translation is CASSWALNTEAFF.

The V gene is TRBV14, the J gene TRBJ2-5; TRBD1 or TRBD2 may be the D gene (6 bases each). Trimming removed 4 bases at V and 6 bases at J, with 15 bases between. The CDR3 is made up of 14 amino acids. Germline CDR1 and CDR2: SGHDN and FVKESK. Here the CDR3 DNA reads TGTGCCAGCAGCCTCGGGGGCGGGGAACAGACCCAGTACTTC. Translated, it gives CASSLGGGEQTQYF.

For this clone: The germline gene is not matched at one end of the junction; a read error may be the cause. The J gene is TRBJ1-2, the V gene TRBV7-2; D may be TRBD1 (5 bases). CDR1 is SGHTA and CDR2 is FQGNSA in the germline V gene. The CDR3 consists of 14 residues. The CDR3 loop is CASSQDTTNYGHTF. In nucleotides, the CDR3 is TGTGCCAGCAGCCAGGACACCACAAACTATGGCCACACCTTC.

The rearrangement joins TRBV6-2 or TRBV6-3 to TRBJ1-3; no definite D call. Germline lookup yields CDR1 MNHEY and CDR2 SVGEGT. V was cut by 5 bases and J by 8 bases, with 25 bases left in between. The CDR3 totals 17 residues. CDR3 in amino acids: CASSRAGGWTQSDTIYF. CDR3 DNA sequence: TGTGCCAGCAGTCGCGCGGGAGGCTGGACCCAATCGGACACCATATATTTT.

The chain is built from TRBV4-1 and TRBJ2-7, with 7 nucleotides matching TRBD1. V was clipped by 4 bases and J by 1 base; unmatched bases: 7. The CDR3 loop spans 15 amino acids. CDR1 and CDR2 from the germline V gene are MGHRA and YSYEKL. CDR3 sequence (DNA): TGCGCCAGCAGCCCTGAACTGACAGGGTCCTACGAGCAGTACTTC. Its protein is CASSPELTGSYEQYF.

The chain carries TRBV5-6 and TRBJ2-5, with 12 bases fitting TRBD2. Germline-derived CDR1 and CDR2 are SGHDT and YYEEEE. V lost 4 bases to trimming and J lost 4 bases; unmatched junction nucleotides: 5. The CDR3 runs to 15 residues. Here the CDR3 DNA reads TGTGCCAGCAGCGAGACTAGCGGGAGTAGAGAGACCCAGTACTTC. Its translation: CASSETSGSRETQYF. Full variable domain (missing parts from reference TRBV5-6 and TRBJ2-5): DAGVTQSPTHLIKTRGQQVTLRCSPKSGHDTVSWYQQALGQGPQFIFQYYEEEERQRGNFPDRFSGHQFPNYSSELNVNALLLGDSALYLCASSETSGSRETQYFGPGTRLLVL.

This clone was detected once. V and J are TRBV5-8 and TRBJ1-2; possible D gene TRBD1, 5 bases. Germline lookup yields CDR1 SGHTS and CDR2 YDEGEE. V shed 1 base and J shed 1 base, with 17 bases lying between them. The CDR3 sequence is 17 residues long. The CDR3 spells CASSLSPDTARNYGYTF. The CDR3 DNA follows: TGTGCCAGCAGCTTGTCCCCGGACACCGCACGTAACTATGGCTACACCTTC. Variable domain in full (rest from reference TRBV5-8 and TRBJ1-2): EAGVTQSPTHLIKTRGQQATLRCSPISGHTSVYWYQQALGLGLQFLLWYDEGEERNRGNFPPRFSGRQFPNYSSELNVNALELEDSALYLCASSLSPDTARNYGYTFGSGTRLTVV.

The chain recombines TRBV5-1 with TRBJ2-6; TRBD2 is a possible D gene (6 bases). The germline gives CDR1 SGHRS, CDR2 YFSETQ. Trimming removed 4 bases at V and 0 bases at J, with 11 bases between. The CDR3 is 16 amino acids. DNA of the CDR3: TGCGCCAGCAGCCCCGGAGGGAGCTCTGGGGCCAACGTCCTGACTTTC. Protein product: CASSPGGSSGANVLTF.

J is TRBJ1-2 and V is TRBV10-3; 7 bases map to TRBD1. The V gene end was trimmed by 6 bases and the J gene end by 0 bases; junction bases not matched to a gene: 10. CDR3 size: 16 residues. Germline V gene sequence: CDR1 ENHRY, CDR2 SYGVKD. CDR3 coding DNA: TGTGCCATCAGCCAAGCCGGGACAGTCTCTAACTATGGCTACACCTTC. Translating it yields CAISQAGTVSNYGYTF.

This clone has more than one count but fewer than ten. The V and J genes are TRBV11-2 and TRBJ2-2; D call uncertain. CDR1 is SGHAT and CDR2 is FQNNGV in the germline V gene. V lost 4 bases and J lost 0, with 6 bases in between. This CDR3 is built from 14 residues. CDR3 region: CASSYDANTGELFF. The CDR3 DNA sequence: TGTGCCAGCAGCTATGACGCGAACACCGGGGAGCTGTTTTTT.

V and J are TRBV27 and TRBJ1-1; D gene uncertain. The CDR3 sequence is 15 residues long. The V end lost 5 bases, the J end lost 0 bases, and 13 bases lay between the germline ends. The germline V gene encodes CDR1 MNHEY and CDR2 SMNVEV (reference sequence). This CDR3 is CASSPQGNMNTEAFF. Here the CDR3 DNA reads TGTGCCAGCAGTCCACAAGGGAACATGAACACTGAAGCTTTCTTT.

The rearrangement joins TRBV2 to TRBJ1-2; possible D gene TRBD1, 5 bases. Germline CDR1 and CDR2: SNHLY and FYNNEI. The CDR3 length is 14 residues. V was cut by 11 bases and J by 4 bases, with 20 bases left in between. The CDR3 bases are TGTGCCTCCAAGCCCCTCGACAGAAGCTATGGCTACACCTTC. The encoded protein is CASKPLDRSYGYTF.

This sequence joins TRBV25-1 and TRBJ1-4; a weak D match, TRBD1 (6 bases). Trimming stripped 4 bases from V and 12 bases from J, with 21 bases between. The V gene's germline CDR1 is MGHDK and CDR2 SYGVNS. This CDR3 region has 15 residues. This chain's CDR3 is CASSAFRDKGAELFF. In DNA form, the CDR3 reads TGTGCCAGCAGTGCCTTCCGGGACAAAGGGGCGGAACTGTTTTTT.

This clone was found once. The chain has TRBV18 and TRBJ1-2; D not resolved. This CDR3 has 14 amino acids. From germline, CDR1 is KGHSH and CDR2 LQKENI. Deletions cut 3 bases from V and 6 bases from J, with 14 bases between. In DNA, the CDR3 is TGTGCCAGCTCACCGAATCTTCCAGCTAATGGCTACACCTTC. Encoded protein: CASSPNLPANGYTF.

This clone has just one count. The chain links TRBV6-6 to TRBJ1-5, with unresolved D. There are 14 residues in the CDR3. V was pared by 2 bases and J by 0 bases, with 5 bases between. Germline V CDR1 and CDR2: MNHNY, SVGAGI (reference sequence). In nucleotides, the CDR3 is TGTGCCAGCAGTTACGACCTTAGCAATCAGCCCCAGCATTTT. Its translation is CASSYDLSNQPQHF.

This chain connects TRBV20-1 to TRBJ1-1, with 7 bases aligning to TRBD1. Germline V gene lookup returns CDR1 DFQATT and CDR2 SNEGSKA (reference sequence). The V gene end was trimmed by 8 bases and the J gene end by 1 base; junction bases not matched to a gene: 1. The CDR3 contains 11 residues. CDR3 sequence reads: CSYRGNTEAFF. The CDR3 DNA reads as TGCAGTTACAGGGGGAACACTGAAGCTTTCTTT.

The V call is TRBV20-1, the J call TRBJ2-2; D is uncertain. Germline lookup yields CDR1 DFQATT and CDR2 SNEGSKA (reference sequence). The CDR3 runs to 13 residues. Trimming removed 3 bases from V and 3 bases from J, with 8 bases in between. CDR3 sequence: CSASKMDTGELFF. The DNA of the CDR3 is TGCAGTGCTAGTAAGATGGACACCGGGGAGCTGTTTTTT.

This chain links TRBV10-3 with TRBJ1-4; D not certain. The length of the CDR3 is 14 residues. Trimming removed 0 bases from V and 4 bases from J, with 6 bases in between. Germline values: CDR1 ENHRY, CDR2 SYGVKD. The CDR3 nucleotides read TGTGCCATCAGTGAGTCCGGACTTAATGAAAAACTGTTTTTT. The encoded protein is CAISESGLNEKLFF.

This chain joins TRBV11-2 and TRBJ2-7; 8 bases map to TRBD2. Losses at the gene ends were 1 base for V and 6 bases for J; bases not matched to a gene: 8. The CDR3 consists of 15 residues. Germline V gene data show CDR1 as SGHAT and CDR2 as FQNNGV. The CDR3 coding sequence is TGTGCCAGCAGCTTAGGCCATAGCGGGAAAGTCGAGCAGTACTTC. Translating it yields CASSLGHSGKVEQYF.

This clone was seen a handful of times. The chain is built from TRBV6-5 and TRBJ1-1, with TRBD1 matching over 7 bases. This CDR3 has 13 amino acids. CDR1 is MNHEY and CDR2 is SVGAGI in the germline V gene. J was trimmed by 5 bases and V by 6 bases; bases with no gene match: 6. The CDR3 nucleotides read TGTGCCAGCAGAGACAGGGCCGCTACTGAAGCTTTCTTT. Protein product: CASRDRAATEAFF.

The rearrangement uses TRBV19 and TRBJ1-4, with D uncertain. The germline V gene encodes CDR1 LNHDA and CDR2 SQIVND (reference sequence). V was shortened by 5 bases and J by 7 bases, with 8 bases between the two germline ends. The CDR3 consists of 12 residues. The CDR3 DNA sequence: TGTGCCAGTAGTCCACTGGGTGAAAAACTGTTTTTT. The encoded protein is CASSPLGEKLFF.

The chain joins TRBV10-3 to TRBJ2-2, with D perhaps being TRBD1 or TRBD2 (6 bases each). Trimming removed 4 bases at V and 5 bases at J, with 17 bases between. Germline loops: CDR1 ENHRY, CDR2 SYGVKD. The CDR3 has 16 amino acids. CDR3: CAISATPGDITGELFF. The CDR3 DNA is TGTGCCATCAGTGCCACCCCGGGGGACATTACCGGGGAGCTGTTTTTT.